The rows below give T cell receptor beta chains drawn from one sample of a study of spatial heterogeneity in lung cancer. TCRdb used MiXCR to reprocess the 5' RACE reads, holding one entry per CDR3 protein. Counted here are about 100,000 distinct CDR3 sequences, approximately 4.7% occurring once; the ten biggest clones make up 21%. The sample consisted of lung tumor tissue, taken at surgery. The receptors shown here come from a male donor with early-stage non-small cell lung cancer. The CDR3 runs from the conserved cysteine through the conserved F or W. The D gene is left open where the match is weak. Clone size, where shown, is once, few, many, or a class for clones that have expanded.

clone_size	d_call	v_call	j_call	cdr3_nt	cdr3_aa
many	TRBD1	TRBV5-1	TRBJ2-7	TGCGCCAGCAGCAATAAACCTCCCGAGGTCTGGACAGGGAGTTGCGAGCAGTACTTC	CASSNKPPEVWTGSCEQYF
few	NA	TRBV27	TRBJ2-1	TGTGCCAGCAGTTTAGGGGCTAGCGCCCAAGGGGCCTACAATGAGCAGTTCTTC	CASSLGASAQGAYNEQFF
many	NA	TRBV11-2	TRBJ2-5	TGTGCCAGCAGTCGGACAGCCAAGACCCAGTACTTC	CASSRTAKTQYF
many	NA	TRBV28	TRBJ2-3	TGTGCCAGCAGCCTGATATGGGGGTGGTCAGATACGCAGTATTTT	CASSLIWGWSDTQYF
many	NA	TRBV11-2	TRBJ2-5	TGTGCCAGCAGCTCACAGTTCCAAGAGACCCAGTACTTC	CASSSQFQETQYF
many	TRBD2	TRBV20-1	TRBJ2-1	TGCAGTGCCTCCCCGCTAGCGGCCAAATCCACCTACAATGAGCAGTTCTTC	CSASPLAAKSTYNEQFF
many	NA	TRBV16	TRBJ2-1	TGTGCCAGCAGCCAAGGCACGGGTTCGGCCTACAATGAGCAGTTCTTC	CASSQGTGSAYNEQFF
NA	NA	TRBV2	TRBJ2-5	TGTGCCAGCTTGGGGAGGGGGGAGACCCAGTACTTC	CASLGRGETQYF
NA	TRBD1	TRBV25-1	TRBJ1-5	TGTGCCAGCAGTGAGGGGACAGGGTTTAATCAGCCCCAGCATTTT	CASSEGTGFNQPQHF
NA	TRBD1	TRBV18	TRBJ2-5	TGTGCCAGCTCACCCGGGACAGGGCTTCAGGAGACCCAGTACTTC	CASSPGTGLQETQYF